The 6 T cell receptor beta chains given below trace back to one sample, sequenced in a study of blood T cell repertoires in COVID-19. Sequencing used immunoSEQ multiplex PCR; TCRdb keeps in-frame clones, though not all of them. The data contain roughly 60,000 clones, 70% to 90% of them seen just once; the ten biggest clones take up 15%. The sample was peripheral blood. The receptor source for this set is a man at least 80 years old with acute or convalescent COVID-19.

The rearrangement links TRBV7-8 to TRBJ2-1; 9 positions match TRBD2. V was pared by 5 bases and J by 7 bases, with 15 bases of the junction left unmatched. CDR3 length: 17 amino acids. Germline CDR1 is SGHVS and CDR2 is FQNEAQ. Written as DNA, the CDR3 is TGTGCCAGCAGCCCAGTTGTTTATTCTAGCGGGGAGAATGAGCAGTTCTTC. Translation: CASSPVVYSSGENEQFF.

This rearrangement joins TRBV18 to TRBJ1-5; weak D call: TRBD1 (5 bases). The V end lost 2 bases, the J end lost 4 bases, and 15 bases lay between the germline ends. The CDR3 is 16 amino acids. The germline gives CDR1 KGHSH, CDR2 LQKENI. DNA for the CDR3: TGTGCCAGCTCACCAACGGGGACTACAGTTAATCAGCCCCAGCATTTT. It specifies CASSPTGTTVNQPQHF.

The gene calls are TRBV6-5 and TRBJ2-7; D perhaps matches TRBD2 (6 bases). The CDR3 sequence is 15 residues long. V shed 6 bases and J shed 0 bases, with 15 bases lying between them. Germline-derived CDR1 and CDR2 are MNHEY and SVGAGI. CDR3 DNA: TGTGCCAGCAGCGAGGGAATCGGGAGCTCCTACGAGCAGTACTTC. Translating it yields CASSEGIGSSYEQYF.

V is TRBV20-1 and J is TRBJ1-4; D perhaps matches TRBD1 (5 bases). Germline lookup yields CDR1 DFQATT and CDR2 SNEGSKA (reference sequence). V was cut by 7 bases and J by 3 bases, with 6 bases left in between. The CDR3 has 11 residues. CDR3 residues: CSGQSNEKLFF. For the CDR3, the DNA is TGCAGTGGACAGTCTAATGAAAAACTGTTTTTT.

The chain combines TRBV28 with TRBJ1-5; D remains ambiguous. The CDR3 has 12 residues. From germline, CDR1 is MDHEN and CDR2 SYDVKM. Trimming pared 2 bases from V and 4 bases from J, leaving 3 bases between. The CDR3: CASSLVNQPQHF. The DNA of the CDR3 is TGTGCCAGCAGTTTAGTAAATCAGCCCCAGCATTTT.

The rearrangement uses TRBV5-8 and TRBJ1-4; 8 bases match TRBD1. Germline V CDR1 and CDR2: SGHTS, YDEGEE. CDR3 length: 14 residues. V lost 5 bases, J lost 10 bases, and 10 bases stayed unmatched. Written as DNA, the CDR3 is TGTGCCAGCAGTACCAGGACAGGGACGGGAAAACTGTTTTTT. Protein: CASSTRTGTGKLFF.